These 16 T cell receptor beta chains came from one sample sequenced in a study of blood T cell repertoires in COVID-19. Libraries were prepared by immunoSEQ multiplex PCR; TCRdb keeps only in-frame clonotypes and omits some of them. The sample comprises approximately 75,000 clones, roughly 88% of which are singletons, and 20% to 25% rests with the top ten. The sample consisted of peripheral blood. The origin of the receptors is a woman aged 45-60 years with acute or convalescent COVID-19.

This clone was detected a few times. The chain employs TRBV4-1 and TRBJ2-7; 11 bases fit TRBD2. With V trimmed by 4 bases and J by 7 bases, 6 bases remained unmatched. Germline V gene data show CDR1 as MGHRA and CDR2 as YSYEKL. CDR3 length: 14 residues. The CDR3 DNA reads as TGCGCCAGCAGCCCGACTAGCGGGGCCCTAGAGCAGTACTTC. Translation: CASSPTSGALEQYF.

The rearrangement links TRBV5-4 to TRBJ2-2; D is perhaps TRBD2 (6 bases). The CDR3 totals 16 residues. Trimming stripped 4 bases from V and 2 bases from J, with 15 bases between. Looked up from germline, CDR1 is SGHNT and CDR2 is YYREEE (reference sequence). CDR3 amino acids: CASSRGLANNTGELFF. CDR3 in DNA: TGTGCCAGCAGCCGCGGCCTAGCGAATAACACCGGGGAGCTGTTTTTT.

This clone was observed a handful of times. The rearrangement joins TRBV11-2 to TRBJ1-2; 7 bases align to TRBD1. CDR1 and CDR2 (germline): SGHAT, FQNNGV. V gave up 5 bases and J gave up 8 bases; unmatched junction bases: 8. This CDR3 is built from 13 residues. The CDR3 sequence is CASSRGQAIGYTF. The CDR3 nucleotides read TGTGCCAGCAGCCGCGGACAGGCAATAGGCTACACCTTC.

The CDR3 DNA reads TGTGCCAGCTCACCGGACAGGGCGGATAGCAATCAGCCCCAGCATTTT. The encoded protein is CASSPDRADSNQPQHF. The chain is built from TRBV18 and TRBJ1-5, with 8 bases that match TRBD1. Looked up from germline, CDR1 is KGHSH and CDR2 is LQKENI. The V segment lost 3 bases and the J segment 0 bases; nucleotides outside the gene matches: 4. This CDR3 is built from 16 residues.

The J gene is TRBJ2-3, the V gene TRBV7-6; no definite D call. Trimming stripped 2 bases from V and 4 bases from J, with 4 bases between. CDR3 length: 12 residues. The V gene's germline CDR1 is SGHVS and CDR2 FNYEAQ. CDR3: CASSLIADTQYF. The DNA for the CDR3 is TGTGCCAGCAGCTTAATCGCAGATACGCAGTATTTT.

On this clone itself: At one end, the junction sequence differs from germline, possibly due to a read error. V is TRBV5-1 and J is TRBJ2-7; tentatively, D is TRBD1 or TRBD2 (6 bases each). The CDR3 loop spans 15 amino acids. Germline values: CDR1 SGHRS, CDR2 YFSETQ. CDR3 sequence (DNA): TGCGCCAGCAGTTTGGGACACGGGGGATCCTACGAGCAGTACTTC. Protein sequence: CASSLGHGGSYEQYF.

This chain links TRBV7-9 with TRBJ2-6; TRBD1 aligns across 9 bases. The V gene end was trimmed by 5 bases and the J gene end by 0 bases; junction bases not matched to a gene: 5. The germline gives CDR1 SEHNR, CDR2 FQNEAQ (reference sequence). The CDR3 is 17 residues long. The CDR3: CASSRGQGGSGANVLTF. The CDR3 bases are TGTGCCAGCAGCCGGGGACAGGGTGGCTCTGGGGCCAACGTCCTGACTTTC.

This sequence joins TRBV18 and TRBJ2-3, with 7 nucleotides matching TRBD1. Germline V lookup: CDR1 KGHSH, CDR2 LQKENI. J gave up 2 bases and V 3 bases, and 8 bases lay outside the gene matches. The CDR3 extends over 16 amino acids. In nucleotides, the CDR3 is TGTGCCAGCTCACCCCCCAGGACAGGTTACACAGATACGCAGTATTTT. As protein: CASSPPRTGYTDTQYF.

CDR3 residues: CASSQGQGAYTIYF. The CDR3 DNA reads TGCGCCAGCAGCCAAGGACAGGGCGCCTACACCATATATTTT. This sequence joins TRBV4-3 and TRBJ1-3; 7 bases agree with TRBD1. J was trimmed by 8 bases and V by 1 base; bases with no gene match: 5. CDR1 is LGHNA, CDR2 YSLEER, per germline. CDR3 length: 14 amino acids.

This clone has only one observation. This chain links TRBV4-2 with TRBJ2-3; 9 bases are a match to TRBD1. This CDR3 contains 16 residues. V trimming: 3 bases; J trimming: 5 bases; junction bases outside the gene matches: 9. CDR1 and CDR2 (germline): LGHNA, YNFKEQ. For the CDR3, the DNA is TGTGCCAGCAGCCAGGATTACAGGGGGCCTGTAGATACGCAGTATTTT. Translating gives CASSQDYRGPVDTQYF.

The chain is built from TRBV28 and TRBJ2-7; TRBD2 agrees at 12 bases. Per germline, CDR1 MDHEN and CDR2 SYDVKM. After removal of 2 bases from V and 7 bases from J, the junction contained 9 bases not matched to a gene. This CDR3 is built from 16 residues. CDR3 DNA sequence: TGTGCCAGCAGTTTAGGCCTAGCGGGAGGGAAGGGGGAGCAGTACTTC. Protein: CASSLGLAGGKGEQYF.

This clone came up once. The rearrangement joins TRBV9 to TRBJ2-1; 8 positions agree with TRBD2. Germline trimming cut 0 bases from V and 0 bases from J; bases unmatched to any gene: 11. The CDR3 is 19 residues long. CDR1 and CDR2 (germline): SGDLS, YYNGEE. The CDR3 sequence is CASSVVPPASGSSYNEQFF. The CDR3 DNA follows: TGTGCCAGCAGCGTAGTACCCCCGGCTAGCGGGTCCTCCTACAATGAGCAGTTCTTC.

This rearrangement joins TRBV5-4 to TRBJ1-2; D remains ambiguous. The V end lost 4 bases, the J end lost 1 base, and 14 bases lay between the germline ends. This CDR3 region has 15 residues. Germline CDR1 and CDR2: SGHNT and YYREEE (reference sequence). CDR3 bases: TGTGCCAGCAGCGTCGCAAACAGACGTAACTATGGCTACACCTTC. This sequence encodes CASSVANRRNYGYTF.

The chain carries TRBV5-6 and TRBJ2-1; 13 nucleotides align to TRBD2. Trimming removed 1 base from V and 7 bases from J; junction bases left unmatched: 5. The CDR3 is 16 residues long. The germline CDR1 and CDR2 sequences are SGHDT and YYEEEE. This CDR3 reads CASSLYVGLAGNEQFF. CDR3 nucleotides: TGTGCCAGCAGCTTGTATGTGGGACTAGCGGGGAATGAGCAGTTCTTC. Full variable domain (rest looked up from reference TRBV5-6 and TRBJ2-1): DAGVTQSPTHLIKTRGQQVTLRCSPKSGHDTVSWYQQALGQGPQFIFQYYEEEERQRGNFPDRFSGHQFPNYSSELNVNALLLGDSALYLCASSLYVGLAGNEQFFGPGTRLTVL.

This chain links TRBV19 with TRBJ2-7; unclear D gene. CDR1 is LNHDA, CDR2 SQIVND, per germline (reference sequence). The germline V and J ends were trimmed by 3 bases and 3 bases, with 9 bases remaining between them. The CDR3 loop spans 13 amino acids. CDR3 in DNA: TGTGCCAGTAGTATGGAGTCTAGCTACGAGCAGTACTTC. Residues: CASSMESSYEQYF.

The V gene is TRBV19, the J gene TRBJ1-4; D might be TRBD1 (5 bases). Germline CDR1 LNHDA, CDR2 SQIVND (reference sequence). Trimming removed 9 bases at V and 8 bases at J, with 13 bases between. This CDR3 is 12 amino acids long. The CDR3 protein is CASRGQGEKLFF. DNA of the CDR3: TGTGCCAGCCGAGGACAAGGGGAAAAACTGTTTTTT.